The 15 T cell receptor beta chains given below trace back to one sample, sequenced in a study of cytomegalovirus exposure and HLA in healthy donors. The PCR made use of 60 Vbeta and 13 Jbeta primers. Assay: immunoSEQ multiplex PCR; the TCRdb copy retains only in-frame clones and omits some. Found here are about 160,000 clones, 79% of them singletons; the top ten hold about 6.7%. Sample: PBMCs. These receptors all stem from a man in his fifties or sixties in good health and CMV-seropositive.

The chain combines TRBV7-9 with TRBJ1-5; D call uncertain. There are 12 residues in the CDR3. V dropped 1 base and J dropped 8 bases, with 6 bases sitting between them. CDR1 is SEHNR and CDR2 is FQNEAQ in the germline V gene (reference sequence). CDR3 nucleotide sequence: TGTGCCAGCAGCTTAGTTACTGAGCCCCAGCATTTT. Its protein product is CASSLVTEPQHF.

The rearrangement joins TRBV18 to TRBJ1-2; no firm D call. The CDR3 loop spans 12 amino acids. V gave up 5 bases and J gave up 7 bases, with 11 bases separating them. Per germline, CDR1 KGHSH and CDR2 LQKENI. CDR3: CASSGGGPGYTF. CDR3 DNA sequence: TGTGCCAGCTCAGGTGGAGGGCCTGGCTACACCTTC.

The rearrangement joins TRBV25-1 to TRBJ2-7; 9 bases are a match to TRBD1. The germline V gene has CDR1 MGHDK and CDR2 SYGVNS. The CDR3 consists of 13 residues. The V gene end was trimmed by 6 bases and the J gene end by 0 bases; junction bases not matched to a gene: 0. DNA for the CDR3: TGTGCCAGCAGGACAGGGGGCTCCTACGAGCAGTACTTC. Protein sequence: CASRTGGSYEQYF.

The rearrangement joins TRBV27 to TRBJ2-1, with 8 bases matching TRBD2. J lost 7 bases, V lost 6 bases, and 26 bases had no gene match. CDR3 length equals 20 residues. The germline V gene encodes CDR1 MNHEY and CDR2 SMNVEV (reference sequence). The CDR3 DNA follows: TGTGCCAGCAGGAGAACAGGGCTAGCGGGCGGGGTCGGGGGAGATAATGAGCAGTTCTTC. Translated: CASRRTGLAGGVGGDNEQFF.

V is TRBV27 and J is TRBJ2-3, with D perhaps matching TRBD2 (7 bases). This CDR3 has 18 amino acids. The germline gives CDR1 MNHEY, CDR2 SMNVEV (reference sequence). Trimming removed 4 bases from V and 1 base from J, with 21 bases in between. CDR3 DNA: TGTGCCAGCAGTTCACCCCCCCGGGGGAGGGGGGGCACAGATACGCAGTATTTT. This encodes CASSSPPRGRGGTDTQYF.

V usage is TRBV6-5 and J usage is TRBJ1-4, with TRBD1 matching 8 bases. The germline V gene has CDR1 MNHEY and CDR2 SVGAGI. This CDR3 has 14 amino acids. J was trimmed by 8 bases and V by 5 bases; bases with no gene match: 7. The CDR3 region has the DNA TGTGCCAGCAGTCCGGACAGGGTTAGCGAAAAACTGTTTTTT. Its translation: CASSPDRVSEKLFF.

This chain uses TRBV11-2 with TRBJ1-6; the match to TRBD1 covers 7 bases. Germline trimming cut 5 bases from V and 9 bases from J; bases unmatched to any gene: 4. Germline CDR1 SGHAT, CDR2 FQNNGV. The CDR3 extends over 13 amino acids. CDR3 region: CASSREGASPLHF. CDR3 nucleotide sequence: TGTGCCAGCAGCCGAGAGGGGGCTTCACCCCTCCACTTT.

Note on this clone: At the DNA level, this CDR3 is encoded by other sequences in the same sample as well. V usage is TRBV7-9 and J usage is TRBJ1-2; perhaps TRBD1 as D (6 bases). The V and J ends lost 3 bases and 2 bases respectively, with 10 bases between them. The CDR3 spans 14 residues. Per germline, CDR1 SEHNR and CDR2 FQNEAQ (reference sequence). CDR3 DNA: TGTGCCAGCAGCTTTGGGCAGGGGAACTATGGCTACACCTTC. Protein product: CASSFGQGNYGYTF.

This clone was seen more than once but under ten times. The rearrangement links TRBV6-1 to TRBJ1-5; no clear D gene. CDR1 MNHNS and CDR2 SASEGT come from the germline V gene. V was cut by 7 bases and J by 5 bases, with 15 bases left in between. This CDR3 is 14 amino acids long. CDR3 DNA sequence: TGTGCCAGCACCCGCGCCCGTTTAGATCAGCCCCAGCATTTT. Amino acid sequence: CASTRARLDQPQHF.

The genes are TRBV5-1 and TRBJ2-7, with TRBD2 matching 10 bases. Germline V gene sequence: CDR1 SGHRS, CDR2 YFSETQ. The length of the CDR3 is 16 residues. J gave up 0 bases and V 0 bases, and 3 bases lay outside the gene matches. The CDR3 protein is CASSLGSGRASYEQYF. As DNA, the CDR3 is TGCGCCAGCAGCTTGGGGAGCGGGAGGGCCTCCTACGAGCAGTACTTC.

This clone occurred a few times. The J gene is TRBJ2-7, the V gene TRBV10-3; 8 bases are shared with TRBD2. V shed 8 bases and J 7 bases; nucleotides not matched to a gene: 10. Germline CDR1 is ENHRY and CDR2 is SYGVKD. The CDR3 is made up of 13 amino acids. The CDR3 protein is CAIQGAGAGEQYF. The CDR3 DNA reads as TGTGCCATCCAGGGAGCGGGAGCTGGAGAGCAGTACTTC.

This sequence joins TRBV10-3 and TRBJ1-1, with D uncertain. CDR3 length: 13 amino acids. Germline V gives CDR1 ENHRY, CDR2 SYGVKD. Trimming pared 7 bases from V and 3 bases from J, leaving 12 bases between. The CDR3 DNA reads TGTGCCATCAAAGAGGGAGTGCACACTGAAGCTTTCTTT. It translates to CAIKEGVHTEAFF.

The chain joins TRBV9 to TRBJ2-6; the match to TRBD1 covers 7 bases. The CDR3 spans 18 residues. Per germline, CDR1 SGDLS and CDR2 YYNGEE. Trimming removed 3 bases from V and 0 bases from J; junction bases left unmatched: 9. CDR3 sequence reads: CASSERTGTISGANVLTF. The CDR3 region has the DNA TGTGCCAGCAGCGAACGGACAGGCACGATCTCTGGGGCCAACGTCCTGACTTTC. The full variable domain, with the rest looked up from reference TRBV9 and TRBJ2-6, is DSGVTQTPKHLITATGQRVTLRCSPRSGDLSVYWYQQSLDQGLQFLIQYYNGEERAKGNILERFSAQQFPDLHSELNLSSLELGDSALYFCASSERTGTISGANVLTFGAGSRLTVL.

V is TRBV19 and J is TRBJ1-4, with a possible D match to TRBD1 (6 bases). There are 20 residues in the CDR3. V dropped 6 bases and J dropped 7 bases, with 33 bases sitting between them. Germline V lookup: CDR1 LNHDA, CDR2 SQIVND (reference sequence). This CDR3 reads CASSRLGESGHSVVGEKLFF. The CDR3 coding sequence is TGTGCCAGTAGCAGATTGGGCGAGTCGGGACACTCCGTCGTAGGTGAAAAACTGTTTTTT.

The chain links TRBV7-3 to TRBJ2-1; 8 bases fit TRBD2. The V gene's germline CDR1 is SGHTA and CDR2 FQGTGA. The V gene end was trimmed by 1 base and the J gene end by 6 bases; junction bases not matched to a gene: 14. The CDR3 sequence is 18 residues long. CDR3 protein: CASSLRASGRPSGNEQFF. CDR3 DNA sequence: TGTGCCAGCAGCTTAAGGGCAAGCGGGAGACCGTCGGGCAATGAGCAGTTCTTC.